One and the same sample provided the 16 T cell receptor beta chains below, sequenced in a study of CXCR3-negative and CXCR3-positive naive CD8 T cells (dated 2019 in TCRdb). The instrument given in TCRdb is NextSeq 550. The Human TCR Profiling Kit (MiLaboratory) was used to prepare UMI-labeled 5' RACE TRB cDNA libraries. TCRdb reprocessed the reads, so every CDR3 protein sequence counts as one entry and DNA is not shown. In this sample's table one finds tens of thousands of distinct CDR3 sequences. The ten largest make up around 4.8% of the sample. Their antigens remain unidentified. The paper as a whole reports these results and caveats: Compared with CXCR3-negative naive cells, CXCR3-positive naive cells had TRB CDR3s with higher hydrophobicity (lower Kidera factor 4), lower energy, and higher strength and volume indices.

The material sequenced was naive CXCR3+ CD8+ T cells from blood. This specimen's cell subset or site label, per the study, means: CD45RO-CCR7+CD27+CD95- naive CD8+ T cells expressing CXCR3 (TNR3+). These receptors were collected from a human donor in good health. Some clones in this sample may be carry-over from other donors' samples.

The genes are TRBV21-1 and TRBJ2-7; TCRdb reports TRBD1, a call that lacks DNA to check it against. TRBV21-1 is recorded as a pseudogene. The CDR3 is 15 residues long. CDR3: CASRTGTEILYEQYF.

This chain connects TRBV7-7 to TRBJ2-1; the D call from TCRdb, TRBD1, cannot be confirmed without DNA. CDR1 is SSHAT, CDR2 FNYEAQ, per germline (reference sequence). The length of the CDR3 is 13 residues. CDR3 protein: CASSVTGVDEQFF.

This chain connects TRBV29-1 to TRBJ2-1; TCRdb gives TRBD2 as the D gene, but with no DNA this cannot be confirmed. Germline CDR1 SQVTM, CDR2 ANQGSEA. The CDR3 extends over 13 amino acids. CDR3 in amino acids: CSVEDRTYNEQFF.

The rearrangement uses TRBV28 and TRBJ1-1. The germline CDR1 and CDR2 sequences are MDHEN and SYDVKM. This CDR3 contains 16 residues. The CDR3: CASLDLAMSRNTEAFF.

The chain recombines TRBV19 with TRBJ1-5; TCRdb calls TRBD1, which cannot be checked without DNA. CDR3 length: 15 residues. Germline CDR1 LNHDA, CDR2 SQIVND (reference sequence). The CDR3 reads CASSTDSYSNQPQHF.

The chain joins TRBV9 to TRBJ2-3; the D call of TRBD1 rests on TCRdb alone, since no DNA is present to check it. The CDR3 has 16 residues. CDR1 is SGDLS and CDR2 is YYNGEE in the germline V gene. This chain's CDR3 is CASSPLTGGDTDTQYF.

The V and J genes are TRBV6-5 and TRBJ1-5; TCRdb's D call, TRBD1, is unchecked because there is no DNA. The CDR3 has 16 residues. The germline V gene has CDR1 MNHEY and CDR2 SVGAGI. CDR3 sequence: CASSYGRDRVDQPQHF.

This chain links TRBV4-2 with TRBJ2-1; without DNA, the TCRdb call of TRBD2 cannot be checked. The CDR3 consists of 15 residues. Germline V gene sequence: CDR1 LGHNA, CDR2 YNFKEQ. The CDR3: CASSQDSGSVNEQFF.

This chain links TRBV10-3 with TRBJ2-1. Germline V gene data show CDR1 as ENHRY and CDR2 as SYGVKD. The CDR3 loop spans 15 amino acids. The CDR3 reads CAISAPSEMDNEQLF.

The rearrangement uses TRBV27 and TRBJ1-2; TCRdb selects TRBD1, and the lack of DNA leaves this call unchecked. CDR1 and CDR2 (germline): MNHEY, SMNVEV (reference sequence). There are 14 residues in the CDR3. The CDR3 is CASSPGQEGSGYTF.

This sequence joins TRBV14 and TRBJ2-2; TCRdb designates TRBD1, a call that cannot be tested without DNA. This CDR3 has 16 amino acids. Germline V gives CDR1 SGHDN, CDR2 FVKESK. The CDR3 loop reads CASSRAGTPGAGELFF. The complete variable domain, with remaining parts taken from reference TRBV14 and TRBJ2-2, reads EAGVTQFPSHSVIEKGQTVTLRCDPISGHDNLYWYRRVMGKEIKFLLHFVKESKQDESGMPNNRFLAERTGGTYSTLKVQPAELEDSGVYFCASSRAGTPGAGELFFGEGSRLTVL.

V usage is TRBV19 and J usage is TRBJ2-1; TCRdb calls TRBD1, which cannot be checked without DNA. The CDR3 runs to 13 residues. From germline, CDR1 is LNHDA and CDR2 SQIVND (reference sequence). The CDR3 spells CASSMTGTREQFF.

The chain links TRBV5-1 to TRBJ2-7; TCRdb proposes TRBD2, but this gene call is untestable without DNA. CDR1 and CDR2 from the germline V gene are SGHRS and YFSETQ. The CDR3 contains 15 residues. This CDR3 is CASSLAGGSVVEQYF.

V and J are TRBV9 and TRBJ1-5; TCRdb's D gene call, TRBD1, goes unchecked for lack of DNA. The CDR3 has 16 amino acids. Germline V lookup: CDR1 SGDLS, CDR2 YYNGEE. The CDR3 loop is CASSETGGGSNQPQHF. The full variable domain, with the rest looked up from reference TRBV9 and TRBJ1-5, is DSGVTQTPKHLITATGQRVTLRCSPRSGDLSVYWYQQSLDQGLQFLIQYYNGEERAKGNILERFSAQQFPDLHSELNLSSLELGDSALYFCASSETGGGSNQPQHFGDGTRLSIL.

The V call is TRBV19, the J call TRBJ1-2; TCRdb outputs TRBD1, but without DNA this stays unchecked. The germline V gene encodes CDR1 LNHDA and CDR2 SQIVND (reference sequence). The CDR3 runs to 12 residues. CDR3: CASTSGFNGYTF. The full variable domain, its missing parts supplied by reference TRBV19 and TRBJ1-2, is DGGITQSPKYLFRKEGQNVTLSCEQNLNHDAMYWYRQDPGQGLRLIYYSQIVNDFQKGDIAEGYSVSREKKESFPLTVTSAQKNPTAFYLCASTSGFNGYTFGSGTRLTVV.

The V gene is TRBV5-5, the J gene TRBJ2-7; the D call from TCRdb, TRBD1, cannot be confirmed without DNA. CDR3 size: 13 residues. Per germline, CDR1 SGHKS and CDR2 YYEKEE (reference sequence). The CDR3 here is CASSLWGAYEQYF.